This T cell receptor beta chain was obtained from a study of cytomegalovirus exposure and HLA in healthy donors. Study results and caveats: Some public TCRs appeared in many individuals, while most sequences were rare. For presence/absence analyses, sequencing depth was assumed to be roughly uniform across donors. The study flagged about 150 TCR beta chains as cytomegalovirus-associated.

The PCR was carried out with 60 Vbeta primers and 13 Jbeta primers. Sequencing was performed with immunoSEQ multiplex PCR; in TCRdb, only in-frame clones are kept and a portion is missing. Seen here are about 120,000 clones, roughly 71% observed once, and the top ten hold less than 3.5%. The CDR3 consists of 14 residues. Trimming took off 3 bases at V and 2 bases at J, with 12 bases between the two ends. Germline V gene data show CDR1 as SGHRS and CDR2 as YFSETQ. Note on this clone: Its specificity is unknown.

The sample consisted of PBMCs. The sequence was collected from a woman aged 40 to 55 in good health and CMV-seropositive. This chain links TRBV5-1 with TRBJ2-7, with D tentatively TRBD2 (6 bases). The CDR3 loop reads CASSSVGLPYEQYF. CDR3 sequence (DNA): TGCGCCAGCAGCTCGGTCGGACTACCCTACGAGCAGTACTTC.